A single sample gave rise to the 27 T cell receptor beta chains below, sequenced in a study of CD8+CD57+ T cells in acquired aplastic anemia. Sequenced patients had shown CD8+CD57+ cell expansion by flow cytometry. CDR3 and TCR beta VDJ profiling relied on genomic DNA as the template. TCRdb analysed the reads with MiXCR anew, one entry per CDR3 protein. This table has approximately 150,000 distinct CDR3 sequences, about 45% appearing once. The sequenced sample was sorted CD4+, CD8+, or CD8+CD57+ T cells (not recorded which) from PBMCs. These receptors all stem from a human donor with aplastic anemia.

This chain connects TRBV19 to TRBJ1-1, with D possibly TRBD1 on 5 matching bases. V lost 3 bases, J lost 1 base, and 12 bases lay in between. CDR1 is LNHDA and CDR2 is SQIVND in the germline V gene (reference sequence). The CDR3 extends over 15 amino acids. CDR3 sequence reads: CASSIQGRKNTEAFF. CDR3 coding DNA: TGTGCCAGTAGTATCCAGGGACGCAAGAACACTGAAGCTTTCTTT.

This clonotype was counted ten times or more. The gene calls are TRBV15 and TRBJ1-2; D ambiguous. Trimming removed 0 bases from V and 0 bases from J, with 14 bases in between. The CDR3 has 17 residues. Germline values: CDR1 LNHNV, CDR2 YYDKDF (reference sequence). DNA of the CDR3: TGTGCCACCAGCAGAGATAATAAACGGACGGCTAACTATGGCTACACCTTC. Translating it yields CATSRDNKRTANYGYTF.

This clonotype was observed many times. The J gene is TRBJ1-3, the V gene TRBV5-5, with a tentative D call TRBD1 (5 bases). The CDR3 covers 16 residues. The V end was cut by 5 bases, the J end by 0 bases, with 15 bases between. Germline CDR1 SGHKS, CDR2 YYEKEE (reference sequence). CDR3 region: CASSPSPGRSGNTIYF. CDR3 DNA sequence: TGTGCCAGCAGTCCCTCTCCGGGACGCTCTGGAAACACCATATATTTT.

The rearrangement joins TRBV15 to TRBJ1-6; D remains unclear. Trimming left V 3 bases short and J 9 bases short, with 15 bases between. Germline assignment: CDR1 LNHNV and CDR2 YYDKDF (reference sequence). The CDR3 consists of 15 residues. CDR3 amino acids: CATSSDGPQGSPLHF. CDR3 nucleotides: TGTGCCACCAGCAGCGATGGGCCCCAAGGTTCACCCCTCCACTTT.

The J gene is TRBJ1-5, the V gene TRBV9; possible D gene TRBD1, 6 bases. This CDR3 contains 13 residues. Germline V gene data show CDR1 as SGDLS and CDR2 as YYNGEE. V was pared by 0 bases and J by 5 bases, with 6 bases between. CDR3 in amino acids: CASSVGTDQPQHF. The DNA of the CDR3 is TGTGCCAGCAGCGTAGGGACAGATCAGCCCCAGCATTTT.

This clonotype was detected once. It is likely a read error, because the conserved phenylalanine at the end of the CDR3 is missing. This sequence joins TRBV5-8 and TRBJ2-7; 10 nucleotides agree with TRBD1. The CDR3 covers 15 residues. Trimming took 0 bases from V and 6 from J; bases not matched to a gene: 6. The germline V gene has CDR1 SGHTS and CDR2 YDEGEE. The CDR3 DNA sequence: TGTGCCAGCAGCTTGGTAGGACAGGGGGAGTCCGAGCAGTACCTC. This encodes CASSLVGQGESEQYL.

This clonotype was picked up many times. The chain combines TRBV20-1 with TRBJ2-3; D not certain. Trimming removed 1 base from V and 0 bases from J, with 8 bases in between. Germline-derived CDR1 and CDR2 are DFQATT and SNEGSKA (reference sequence). The CDR3 sequence is 14 residues long. The CDR3 spells CSARVSTSTDTQYF. As DNA, the CDR3 is TGCAGTGCTAGAGTGAGCACTAGCACAGATACGCAGTATTTT.

This sequence joins TRBV15 and TRBJ2-3; either TRBD1 or TRBD2 may supply D (6 bases each). The germline V gene encodes CDR1 LNHNV and CDR2 YYDKDF (reference sequence). Trimming shortened V by 8 bases and J by 5 bases, and 14 bases separated the two germline ends. CDR3 size: 13 residues. Written as DNA, the CDR3 is TGTGCCACCTTCGAGGGGGGTATAGATACGCAGTATTTT. Protein sequence: CATFEGGIDTQYF.

As to this clonotype: Since a much larger clone is just one base distant, this may be a read error. The V call is TRBV7-2, the J call TRBJ2-7, with D unresolved. The CDR3 runs to 14 residues. Germline V gene data show CDR1 as SGHTA and CDR2 as FQGNSA. DNA of the CDR3: TGTGCCCGCAGCTTAGCTCAGCGTGCCTACGAGCAGTACGTC. Amino acid sequence: CARSLAQRAYEQYV.

CDR3 DNA: TGTGCCAGACTCAATTCCAGGGCCTTGCCTGAAGCTTTCTTT. The encoded protein is CARLNSRALPEAFF. The rearrangement joins TRBV6-2 or TRBV6-3 to TRBJ1-1; TRBD1 might be the D (5 bases). This CDR3 spans 14 amino acids. V was clipped by 9 bases and J by 6 bases, with 20 bases between them. CDR1 is MNHEY and CDR2 is SVGEGT in the germline V gene.

This clonotype has at least ten counts. This rearrangement joins TRBV20-1 to TRBJ1-4, with no clear D. Trimming left V 6 bases short and J 2 bases short, with 13 bases between. In germline, CDR1 is DFQATT, CDR2 SNEGSKA (reference sequence). The CDR3 totals 14 residues. Written as DNA, the CDR3 is TGCAGTGCAGCACCGGGATTGACTAATGAAAAACTGTTTTTT. Its translation is CSAAPGLTNEKLFF.

V usage is TRBV10-3 and J usage is TRBJ2-7, with TRBD1 matching 7 bases. Trimming removed 3 bases from V and 2 bases from J; junction bases left unmatched: 7. This CDR3 is built from 15 residues. Germline loops: CDR1 ENHRY, CDR2 SYGVKD. The CDR3 DNA reads as TGTGCCATCAGTGACGAAGGTAGGGGGCCCTACGAGCAGTACTTC. Amino acid sequence: CAISDEGRGPYEQYF.

This chain joins TRBV10-3 and TRBJ1-5; tentatively, D is TRBD1 (6 bases). V lost 6 bases to trimming and J lost 2 bases, with 8 bases between them. This CDR3 is 13 amino acids long. The germline CDR1 and CDR2 sequences are ENHRY and SYGVKD. The CDR3 region has the DNA TGTGCCATCAGATCAGGGGGCAATCAGCCCCAGCATTTT. It codes for CAIRSGGNQPQHF.

This clonotype was counted at least ten times. The chain uses TRBV5-1 and TRBJ1-1; D is possibly TRBD1 (5 bases). Looked up from germline, CDR1 is SGHRS and CDR2 is YFSETQ. The V end was cut by 2 bases, the J end by 4 bases, with 12 bases between. This CDR3 contains 14 residues. CDR3 region: CASSFNTGGTEAFF. The CDR3 DNA follows: TGCGCCAGCAGCTTCAACACGGGGGGCACTGAAGCTTTCTTT.

This rearrangement joins TRBV2 to TRBJ1-6; D unclear. Germline CDR1 SNHLY, CDR2 FYNNEI. CDR3 length: 15 amino acids. With 8 bases removed from V and 5 bases from J, the gap between germline ends came to 16 bases. CDR3 protein: CASEGRERDNSPLHF. DNA of the CDR3: TGTGCCAGCGAAGGGCGGGAACGGGATAATTCACCCCTCCACTTT. Looking up the rest from reference TRBV2 and TRBJ1-6 gives the full variable domain: EPEVTQTPSHQVTQMGQEVILRCVPISNHLYFYWYRQILGQKVEFLVSFYNNEISEKSEIFDDQFSVERPDGSNFTLKIRSTKLEDSAMYFCASEGRERDNSPLHFGNGTRLTVT.

Comments on this clonotype: This CDR3 is missing its conserved last phenylalanine or tryptophan, likely due to a read error. This chain joins TRBV7-4 and TRBJ2-7; 10 nucleotides line up with TRBD2. CDR1 and CDR2 (germline): SGHVT, SQSDAQ. CDR3 length: 17 amino acids. CDR3 residues: CASSQVLAGAPLGEQYA. In DNA form, the CDR3 reads TGCGCCAGCAGCCAAGTGCTAGCGGGGGCCCCCCTGGGGGAGCAGTACGCC.

The chain couples TRBV3-1 to TRBJ2-3; 10 positions match TRBD2. The V and J ends lost 4 bases and 3 bases, in that order; junction bases with no gene match: 13. Germline lookup yields CDR1 LGHDT and CDR2 YNNKEL (reference sequence). The CDR3 is 18 residues long. This chain's CDR3 is CASSPPPSGSKWTDTQYF. CDR3 bases: TGTGCCAGCAGCCCCCCCCCTAGCGGGAGTAAGTGGACAGATACGCAGTATTTT.

The chain carries TRBV19 and TRBJ2-3; the D is unclear. V lost 3 bases and J 9 bases, leaving 16 bases between the germline ends. The CDR3 spans 14 residues. Germline CDR1 LNHDA, CDR2 SQIVND (reference sequence). The CDR3 sequence: CASSITPQTGTQYF. DNA of the CDR3: TGTGCCAGTAGTATCACCCCACAAACTGGCACGCAGTATTTT.

The CDR3 DNA is TGTGCCAGCAGCCTCACCAGGGGGCAATATAGCTATGGCTACACCTTC. Its translation is CASSLTRGQYSYGYTF. The chain couples TRBV3-1 to TRBJ1-2, with 8 bases fitting TRBD1. Germline CDR1 and CDR2: LGHDT and YNNKEL (reference sequence). V gave up 4 bases and J gave up 4 bases; unmatched junction bases: 11. There are 16 residues in the CDR3.

The rearrangement uses TRBV11-1 and TRBJ2-5; the D gene could be TRBD1 or TRBD2 (6 bases each). Trimming pared 4 bases from V and 4 bases from J, leaving 22 bases between. CDR3 length: 17 amino acids. Germline values: CDR1 SGHAT, CDR2 FQDESV (reference sequence). CDR3 in amino acids: CASSSGSRGGDAETQYF. CDR3 bases: TGTGCCAGCAGCTCAGGATCCAGGGGAGGAGATGCAGAGACCCAGTACTTC.

The rearrangement uses TRBV7-9 and TRBJ2-1; D is undetermined. The CDR3 is 13 amino acids. Trimming cost V 3 bases and J 5 bases, with 8 bases left between them. From germline, CDR1 is SEHNR and CDR2 FQNEAQ (reference sequence). CDR3 protein: CASSLFSDNEQFF. In nucleotides, the CDR3 is TGTGCCAGCAGCTTGTTCAGCGACAATGAGCAGTTCTTC.

The chain employs TRBV10-2 and TRBJ2-7; D assignment may be TRBD1 or TRBD2 (8 bases each). Germline V gene sequence: CDR1 WSHSY, CDR2 SAAADI. V lost 6 bases and J lost 4, with 25 bases in between. This CDR3 region has 17 residues. DNA of the CDR3: TGCGCCAGCAGCTCGCAACTCGGGACAGGCGGGGGGTACGAGCAGTACTTC. Protein sequence: CASSSQLGTGGGYEQYF.

V and J are TRBV10-3 and TRBJ2-7, with a tentative D call TRBD1 (6 bases). CDR3 length: 13 residues. CDR1 is ENHRY, CDR2 SYGVKD, per germline. Between the trimmed V and J ends, which lost 4 bases and 4 bases, there was a span of 11 bases. The DNA of the CDR3 is TGTGCCATCAGTGGGGCAGGGGTTTACGAGCAGTACTTC. Translation gives CAISGAGVYEQYF.

Remarks on this clonotype: This sequence may be a read error, since a much larger clone differs from it by one base. The J gene is TRBJ1-3, the V gene TRBV6-1; D may be TRBD1 (6 bases). This CDR3 has 14 amino acids. CDR1 and CDR2 from the germline V gene are MNHNS and SASEGT. CDR3 coding DNA: TGTGCCAGCAGTTACGGGGGGGCTGGAAACACCACATATTTT. Its protein is CASSYGGAGNTTYF.

This clonotype was seen repeatedly, ten times or more. The J gene is TRBJ2-1, the V gene TRBV7-2, with 8 bases that match TRBD1. With V trimmed by 6 bases and J by 8 bases, 3 bases remained unmatched. Germline CDR1 is SGHTA and CDR2 is FQGNSA. CDR3 length equals 12 residues. CDR3 nucleotides: TGTGCCAGCAGGCAGGGGGCGGATGAGCAGTTCTTC. It encodes CASRQGADEQFF.

This clonotype appeared many times. This chain uses TRBV20-1 with TRBJ1-6; 10 bases map to TRBD1. The V gene end was trimmed by 3 bases and the J gene end by 10 bases; junction bases not matched to a gene: 9. There are 15 residues in the CDR3. Germline V lookup: CDR1 DFQATT, CDR2 SNEGSKA (reference sequence). Written as DNA, the CDR3 is TGCAGTGCTAGGATTGACAGGGGGCAAGGATCACCCCTCCACTTT. It codes for CSARIDRGQGSPLHF.

This rearrangement joins TRBV5-1 to TRBJ1-4; D ambiguous. CDR1 is SGHRS, CDR2 YFSETQ, per germline. With 1 base removed from V and 7 bases from J, the gap between germline ends came to 11 bases. The CDR3 runs to 14 residues. CDR3 loop: CASSLPPGREKLFF. CDR3 nucleotides: TGCGCCAGCAGCTTGCCACCCGGACGTGAAAAACTGTTTTTT.